The 19 T cell receptor beta chains reported below all come from one sample, sequenced in a study of cytomegalovirus exposure and HLA in healthy donors (dated by TCRdb to 2016 to 2017). Receptors were amplified or captured by the immunoSEQ multiplex PCR assay. This immuneACCESS table, as held by TCRdb, lists in-frame sequences with V and J called but not all clones. Of the missing ones, under half trace to an unresolved V gene in checked studies; the others have no known cause. In this sample the table shows 150,000 to 200,000 clones, 89% of which occur a single time. The ten largest clones represent 4% to 5% of the sample. Sequencing used PBMCs. Receptors were obtained from a young man in good health and CMV-seropositive.

A single count supports this clone. The V and J genes are TRBV6-6 and TRBJ2-1, with TRBD2 identical over 8 bases. Germline CDR1 is MNHNY and CDR2 is SVGAGI (reference sequence). This CDR3 comprises 16 residues. With 5 bases clipped from V and 7 bases from J, the junction kept 13 bases outside the gene matches. The DNA for the CDR3 is TGTGCCAGCAGTCCGCCGGGGAGCGGGAGTTATAATGAGCAGTTCTTC. Protein sequence: CASSPPGSGSYNEQFF.

This clone was seen more than once but under ten times. The gene calls are TRBV18 and TRBJ2-1; weak D call: TRBD1 (6 bases). Germline CDR1 KGHSH, CDR2 LQKENI. The CDR3 runs 15 residues. V lost 0 bases and J 5 bases, leaving 11 bases between the germline ends. The CDR3 sequence is CASSPPTGFHNEQFF. The CDR3 nucleotides are TGTGCCAGCTCACCACCCACAGGGTTCCACAATGAGCAGTTCTTC. Full variable domain (remainder filled in from reference TRBV18 and TRBJ2-1): NAGVMQNPRHLVRRRGQEARLRCSPMKGHSHVYWYRQLPEEGLKFMVYLQKENIIDESGMPKERFSAEFPKEGPSILRIQQVVRGDSAAYFCASSPPTGFHNEQFFGPGTRLTVL.

This rearrangement joins TRBV9 to TRBJ2-7; 7 positions agree with TRBD2. Germline V lookup: CDR1 SGDLS, CDR2 YYNGEE. The CDR3 contains 14 residues. The V gene end was trimmed by 3 bases and the J gene end by 0 bases; junction bases not matched to a gene: 3. The CDR3 sequence is CASSGGLSSYEQYF. CDR3 bases: TGTGCCAGCAGCGGGGGACTATCCTCCTACGAGCAGTACTTC.

The sample holds one count of this clone. DNA of the CDR3: TGTGCCAGCAGCCAAGAAAGGTTAGCGGGAGGCCCTCAAGAGACCCAGTACTTC. This gives the protein CASSQERLAGGPQETQYF. This chain joins TRBV4-2 and TRBJ2-5; TRBD2 agrees at 10 bases. The CDR3 is 18 residues long. Germline values: CDR1 LGHNA, CDR2 YNFKEQ. V shed 0 bases, J shed 2 bases, and the junction held 9 bases outside the gene matches.

V usage is TRBV5-1 and J usage is TRBJ2-2; D is unclear. Germline V gene sequence: CDR1 SGHRS, CDR2 YFSETQ. V gave up 0 bases and J gave up 4 bases, with 10 bases separating them. The CDR3 consists of 15 residues. CDR3 residues: CASSLEQVRTGELFF. CDR3 coding DNA: TGCGCCAGCAGCTTGGAGCAGGTCCGCACCGGGGAGCTGTTTTTT.

This chain connects TRBV27 to TRBJ2-7; 8 bases agree with TRBD1. Germline trimming cut 5 bases from V and 3 bases from J; bases unmatched to any gene: 12. This CDR3 comprises 16 residues. CDR1 is MNHEY, CDR2 SMNVEV, per germline (reference sequence). The DNA of the CDR3 is TGTGCCAGCAGTCCAAGGCGGACAGGGAGTCACTACGAGCAGTACTTC. Translating it yields CASSPRRTGSHYEQYF.

The chain has TRBV5-1 and TRBJ2-1; D not certain. Germline CDR1 and CDR2: SGHRS and YFSETQ. V was clipped by 0 bases and J by 8 bases, with 12 bases between them. CDR3 length: 14 amino acids. The CDR3 is CASSLAETWDEQFF. The CDR3 bases are TGCGCCAGCAGCTTGGCCGAGACTTGGGATGAGCAGTTCTTC.

The rearrangement uses TRBV5-1 and TRBJ1-2, with D uncertain. This CDR3 spans 15 amino acids. Germline CDR1 and CDR2: SGHRS and YFSETQ. V was pared by 0 bases and J by 4 bases, with 13 bases between. The DNA of the CDR3 is TGCGCCAGCAGCTTGGCCACACCACCCCTCTATGGCTACACCTTC. Its protein is CASSLATPPLYGYTF. Variable domain in full (rest from reference TRBV5-1 and TRBJ1-2): KAGVTQTPRYLIKTRGQQVTLSCSPISGHRSVSWYQQTPGQGLQFLFEYFSETQRNKGNFPGRFSGRQFSNSRSEMNVSTLELGDSALYLCASSLATPPLYGYTFGSGTRLTVV.

The chain uses TRBV28 and TRBJ2-6; 10 nucleotides line up with TRBD1. V shed 5 bases, J shed 2 bases, and the junction held 9 bases outside the gene matches. CDR3 length: 18 amino acids. Germline V gene data show CDR1 as MDHEN and CDR2 as SYDVKM. The CDR3 nucleotides are TGTGCCAGCAGTCCTAATCGCGGACAGGGGGCTGGGGCCAACGTCCTGACTTTC. It yields the protein CASSPNRGQGAGANVLTF. The complete variable domain, with remaining parts taken from reference TRBV28 and TRBJ2-6, reads DVKVTQSSRYLVKRTGEKVFLECVQDMDHENMFWYRQDPGLGLRLIYFSYDVKMKEKGDIPEGYSVSREKKERFSLILESASTNQTSMYLCASSPNRGQGAGANVLTFGAGSRLTVL.

The CDR3 DNA is TGTGCCAGCAGCTTAAGGGGGACCACGGGCGAGCAGTACTTC. Translation: CASSLRGTTGEQYF. This chain links TRBV7-9 with TRBJ2-7; maybe TRBD1 (6 bases). Germline V gene lookup returns CDR1 SEHNR and CDR2 FQNEAQ (reference sequence). The CDR3 is 14 amino acids. The V end lost 2 bases, the J end lost 6 bases, and 14 bases lay between the germline ends.

This chain connects TRBV5-1 to TRBJ2-1; 11 bases line up with TRBD2. The V segment lost 2 bases and the J segment 9 bases; nucleotides outside the gene matches: 4. The CDR3 has 14 amino acids. In germline, CDR1 is SGHRS, CDR2 YFSETQ. The CDR3 loop is CASSFTSGSGEQFF. For the CDR3, the DNA is TGCGCCAGCAGCTTCACTAGCGGGAGCGGTGAGCAGTTCTTC.

The chain recombines TRBV5-1 with TRBJ1-5, with 7 bases identical to TRBD1. Germline CDR1 is SGHRS and CDR2 is YFSETQ. J gave up 4 bases and V 4 bases, and 8 bases lay outside the gene matches. The CDR3 runs 15 residues. The CDR3: CASSTGDRGNQPQHF. The DNA for the CDR3 is TGCGCCAGCAGCACAGGGGACAGAGGAAATCAGCCCCAGCATTTT.

The sample holds one count of this clone. V gene TRBV6-4 combines with J gene TRBJ2-6, with D possibly TRBD2 on 6 matching bases. With 6 bases removed from V and 0 bases from J, the gap between germline ends came to 6 bases. This CDR3 comprises 14 residues. Per the germline V gene, CDR1 is MRHNA and CDR2 is SNTAGT. The CDR3 loop reads CASREGSGANVLTF. Here the CDR3 DNA reads TGTGCCAGCAGGGAGGGCTCTGGGGCCAACGTCCTGACTTTC.

The chain is built from TRBV7-8 and TRBJ1-1; D unresolved. The CDR3 has 12 residues. Germline assignment: CDR1 SGHVS and CDR2 FQNEAQ. V lost 5 bases to trimming and J lost 1 base, with 5 bases between them. The CDR3 DNA reads TGTGCCAGCAGCGGCCCGAACACTGAAGCTTTCTTT. Encoded protein: CASSGPNTEAFF.

The rearrangement uses TRBV2 and TRBJ1-5; no clear D gene. V lost 0 bases and J lost 6, with 12 bases in between. Germline V gives CDR1 SNHLY, CDR2 FYNNEI. The CDR3 spans 15 residues. DNA of the CDR3: TGTGCCAGCAGTGAAGCCAGCCGGGTCAGTCAGCCCCAGCATTTT. This codes for CASSEASRVSQPQHF.

The chain uses TRBV10-1 and TRBJ1-4; TRBD1 agrees at 9 bases. V shed 4 bases, J shed 5 bases, and the junction held 11 bases outside the gene matches. The CDR3 loop spans 17 amino acids. Germline CDR1 reads WNHNN; CDR2 reads SYGVQD (reference sequence). CDR3 sequence: CASSGTGATQANEKLFF. CDR3 coding DNA: TGCGCCAGCAGTGGGACAGGGGCGACCCAAGCAAATGAAAAACTGTTTTTT.

The rearrangement joins TRBV2 to TRBJ2-7; D not resolved. V lost 2 bases and J lost 3, with 5 bases in between. Germline lookup yields CDR1 SNHLY and CDR2 FYNNEI. The CDR3 totals 12 residues. The CDR3 here is CASSELSYEQYF. The CDR3 DNA follows: TGTGCCAGCAGTGAACTTAGCTACGAGCAGTACTTC.

This clone was observed once. The rearrangement uses TRBV29-1 and TRBJ2-7, with D perhaps TRBD2 (5 bases). CDR1 and CDR2 (germline): SQVTM, ANQGSEA. The CDR3 has 12 amino acids. The V and J ends lost 5 bases and 7 bases respectively, with 15 bases between them. This chain's CDR3 is CSVLSGWEEQYF. CDR3 nucleotide sequence: TGCAGCGTTTTATCAGGTTGGGAGGAGCAGTACTTC.

This rearrangement joins TRBV5-8 to TRBJ2-1; 8 bases are shared with TRBD1. CDR1 and CDR2 (germline): SGHTS, YDEGEE. V shed 0 bases, J shed 16 bases, and the junction held 9 bases outside the gene matches. The CDR3 spans 13 residues. CDR3 amino acids: CASSLVRGQVFFF. DNA of the CDR3: TGTGCCAGCAGCTTGGTGAGGGGACAGGTCTTCTTCTTC.